These 16 T cell receptor beta chains were all obtained from the same sample, sequenced in a study of Graves' ophthalmopathy and Graves' hyperthyroidism. For repertoire sequencing, the TCR beta CDR3 regions were amplified from RNA transcripts. RT-PCR with HTBI primers came first, then second-round multiplex PCR. TCRdb re-called the multiplex PCR reads through MiXCR, storing one row per CDR3 protein. The sample holds 600,000 to 950,000 distinct CDR3 sequences, roughly 41% seen once. The sample was peripheral blood. The receptors stem from an adult man with Graves' ophthalmopathy.

This clonotype was picked up many times. This sequence joins TRBV2 and TRBJ1-6, with D uncertain. Trimming took off 8 bases at V and 2 bases at J, with 10 bases between the two ends. The germline CDR1 and CDR2 sequences are SNHLY and FYNNEI. CDR3 length: 14 residues. The CDR3: CASLYQTYNSPLHF. The CDR3 coding sequence is TGTGCCAGCTTGTACCAGACCTATAATTCACCCCTCCACTTT. The full variable domain, its missing parts supplied by reference TRBV2 and TRBJ1-6, is EPEVTQTPSHQVTQMGQEVILRCVPISNHLYFYWYRQILGQKVEFLVSFYNNEISEKSEIFDDQFSVERPDGSNFTLKIRSTKLEDSAMYFCASLYQTYNSPLHFGNGTRLTVT.

This clonotype was recorded a few times. The chain employs TRBV5-6 and TRBJ2-7; D not certain. Germline lookup yields CDR1 SGHDT and CDR2 YYEEEE. The germline V and J ends were trimmed by 4 bases and 5 bases, with 16 bases remaining between them. The CDR3 covers 14 residues. This CDR3 is CASSLFQALNEQYF. CDR3 nucleotide sequence: TGTGCCAGCAGCCTCTTTCAGGCTCTCAACGAGCAGTACTTC.

For this clonotype: A much larger clone sits a single nucleotide away, making a read error possible. The chain carries TRBV20-1 and TRBJ1-2; 7 bases fit TRBD1. Germline V CDR1 and CDR2: DFQATT, SNEGSKA (reference sequence). The CDR3 contains 14 residues. With V trimmed by 4 bases and J by 4 bases, 9 bases remained unmatched. Written as DNA, the CDR3 is TGCAGTGCTAACGAAGACAGGGTGGGCTATGGCTACACCTTC. Protein product: CSANEDRVGYGYTF.

Here the CDR3 reads CASSVARANTEAFF. CDR3 nucleotides: TGTGCCAGCAGCGTTGCCAGGGCGAACACTGAAGCTTTCTTT. This chain connects TRBV9 to TRBJ1-1; D perhaps matches TRBD1 (5 bases). V lost 2 bases and J 1 base, leaving 9 bases between the germline ends. Germline CDR1 is SGDLS and CDR2 is YYNGEE. The CDR3 extends over 14 amino acids.

The chain uses TRBV25-1 and TRBJ2-2; 11 bases agree with TRBD1. Per the germline V gene, CDR1 is MGHDK and CDR2 is SYGVNS. The CDR3 length is 16 residues. The V and J ends lost 6 bases and 4 bases, in that order; junction bases with no gene match: 7. The CDR3 nucleotides read TGTGCCAGCAGCTTCCCCGGGACAGGGGGCACCGGGGAGCTGTTTTTT. Its protein is CASSFPGTGGTGELFF. Combining the CDR3 with reference TRBV25-1 and TRBJ2-2 gives the whole variable domain EADIYQTPRYLVIGTGKKITLECSQTMGHDKMYWYQQDPGMELHLIHYSYGVNSTEKGDLSSESTVSRIRTEHFPLTLESARPSHTSQYLCASSFPGTGGTGELFFGEGSRLTVL.

The J gene is TRBJ1-2, the V gene TRBV14; TRBD1 matches 11 bases. The CDR3 runs 17 residues. V gave up 0 bases and J gave up 6 bases; unmatched junction bases: 9. CDR1 is SGHDN and CDR2 is FVKESK in the germline V gene. CDR3 loop: CASSQDRWTGGMDGYTF. In nucleotides, the CDR3 is TGTGCCAGCAGCCAAGACCGCTGGACAGGGGGCATGGATGGCTACACCTTC.

In its sample, this clonotype was seen many times. This chain joins TRBV25-1 and TRBJ1-5, with D possibly matching TRBD1 (5 bases). CDR3 length equals 14 residues. V was shortened by 2 bases and J by 3 bases, with 8 bases between the two germline ends. In germline, CDR1 is MGHDK, CDR2 SYGVNS. CDR3 sequence reads: CASSEETVNQPQHF. The CDR3 bases are TGTGCCAGCAGTGAAGAGACAGTCAATCAGCCCCAGCATTTT.

This clonotype was detected ten times or more. The J gene is TRBJ1-2, the V gene TRBV15; D is unclear. The V and J ends lost 0 bases and 2 bases respectively, with 13 bases between them. The CDR3 length is 16 residues. Germline assignment: CDR1 LNHNV and CDR2 YYDKDF (reference sequence). The CDR3 loop is CATSRDRTRRNYGYTF. CDR3 coding DNA: TGTGCCACCAGCAGAGATCGGACCAGAAGAAACTATGGCTACACCTTC.

This sequence joins TRBV2 and TRBJ2-5; TRBD2 aligns across 15 bases. CDR3 size: 18 residues. Germline V lookup: CDR1 SNHLY, CDR2 FYNNEI. Trimming at V came to 5 bases and at J to 1 base, leaving 8 bases not matched to a gene. The DNA of the CDR3 is TGTGCCAGCAGTTCCCGGACTAGCGGGAGGGCAGGCCAAGAGACCCAGTACTTC. This translates into CASSSRTSGRAGQETQYF.

On this clonotype itself: One base away lies a much larger clone, so this may be a sequencing read error. The chain combines TRBV7-9 with TRBJ1-4; D is ambiguous. From germline, CDR1 is SEHNR and CDR2 FQNEAQ (reference sequence). This CDR3 has 13 amino acids. For the CDR3, the DNA is TGTGCCAGCAGGGGGATGTCCAATGAAAAACTGTCTTTT. Translating it yields CASRGMSNEKLSF.

The chain has TRBV2 and TRBJ1-2, with 9 bases identical to TRBD1. This CDR3 contains 13 residues. Germline-derived CDR1 and CDR2 are SNHLY and FYNNEI. V lost 11 bases and J lost 7; bases outside the gene matches: 11. Written as DNA, the CDR3 is TGTGCCGGGCCCCGGGACAGGGATCCTGGCTACACCTTC. Residues: CAGPRDRDPGYTF.

This clonotype was seen repeatedly, ten times or more. V gene TRBV11-2 combines with J gene TRBJ1-2; the D gene is possibly TRBD1 (6 bases). The CDR3 consists of 13 residues. Trimming cost V 8 bases and J 8 bases, with 18 bases left between them. Looked up from germline, CDR1 is SGHAT and CDR2 is FQNNGV. CDR3 sequence reads: CASRGGGRTGYTF. The CDR3 bases are TGTGCCAGCCGGGGCGGGGGGCGGACGGGCTACACCTTC.

With regard to this clonotype: At one end, the junction sequence differs from germline, possibly due to a read error. The V call is TRBV10-3, the J call TRBJ2-5; D is perhaps TRBD1 or TRBD2 (5 bases each). Per the germline V gene, CDR1 is ENHRY and CDR2 is SYGVKD. The CDR3 sequence is 12 residues long. This CDR3 reads CASSERGRTQYF. The CDR3 coding sequence is TGTGCCAGCAGTGAAAGGGGACGGACCCAGTACTTC.

The V gene is TRBV7-8, the J gene TRBJ1-1; 7 bases fit TRBD1. CDR1 and CDR2 (germline): SGHVS, FQNEAQ. This CDR3 spans 17 amino acids. V trimming: 5 bases; J trimming: 1 base; junction bases outside the gene matches: 13. Here the CDR3 DNA reads TGTGCCAGCAGCCCAAGACAGGGTATAAGGGGGAACACTGAAGCTTTCTTT. Its translation is CASSPRQGIRGNTEAFF.

The V gene is TRBV2, the J gene TRBJ2-5, with 8 bases matching TRBD2. From germline, CDR1 is SNHLY and CDR2 FYNNEI. This CDR3 is built from 15 residues. V lost 4 bases and J lost 2; bases outside the gene matches: 6. CDR3 DNA: TGTGCCAGCAGTGCGCCGACTAGCGCTCAAGAGACCCAGTACTTC. Translation gives CASSAPTSAQETQYF.

V usage is TRBV19 and J usage is TRBJ1-2; 9 positions match TRBD1. CDR3 length: 18 residues. Germline-derived CDR1 and CDR2 are LNHDA and SQIVND (reference sequence). The V gene end was trimmed by 3 bases and the J gene end by 2 bases; junction bases not matched to a gene: 13. CDR3 nucleotide sequence: TGTGCCAGTAGTATTCGGGGTCGGACAGGGGCGACCAACTATGGCTACACCTTC. It is translated as CASSIRGRTGATNYGYTF.